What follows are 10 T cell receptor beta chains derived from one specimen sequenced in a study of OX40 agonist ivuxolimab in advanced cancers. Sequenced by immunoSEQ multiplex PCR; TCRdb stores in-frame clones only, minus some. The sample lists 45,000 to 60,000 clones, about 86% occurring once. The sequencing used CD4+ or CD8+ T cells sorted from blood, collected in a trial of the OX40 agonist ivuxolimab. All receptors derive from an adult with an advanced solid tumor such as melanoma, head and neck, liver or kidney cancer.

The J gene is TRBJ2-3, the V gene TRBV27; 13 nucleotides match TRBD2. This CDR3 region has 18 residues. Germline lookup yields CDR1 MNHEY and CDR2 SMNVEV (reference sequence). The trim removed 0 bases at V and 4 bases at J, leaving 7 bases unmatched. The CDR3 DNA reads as TGTGCCAGCAGTTTATCAGTAGGGACTAGCGGGGTCGCAGATACGCAGTATTTT. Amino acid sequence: CASSLSVGTSGVADTQYF.

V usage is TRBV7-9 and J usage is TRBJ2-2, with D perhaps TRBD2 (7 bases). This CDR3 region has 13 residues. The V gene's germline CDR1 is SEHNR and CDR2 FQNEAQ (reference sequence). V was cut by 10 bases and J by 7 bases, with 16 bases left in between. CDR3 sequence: CATGGPRHGELFF. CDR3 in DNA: TGTGCCACGGGGGGCCCCCGGCACGGGGAGCTGTTTTTT.

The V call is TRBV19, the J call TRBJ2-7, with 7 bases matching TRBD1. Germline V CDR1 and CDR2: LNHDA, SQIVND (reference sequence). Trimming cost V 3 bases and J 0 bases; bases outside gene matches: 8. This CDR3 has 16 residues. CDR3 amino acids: CASSILGTASSYEQYF. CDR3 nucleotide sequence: TGTGCCAGTAGTATCCTCGGGACAGCTAGCTCCTACGAGCAGTACTTC.

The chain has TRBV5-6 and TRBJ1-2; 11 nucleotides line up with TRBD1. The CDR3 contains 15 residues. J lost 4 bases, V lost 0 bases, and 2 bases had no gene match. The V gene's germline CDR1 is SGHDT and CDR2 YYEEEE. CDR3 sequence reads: CASSLGTGGGYGYTF. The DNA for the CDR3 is TGTGCCAGCAGCTTGGGGACAGGGGGCGGCTATGGCTACACCTTC.

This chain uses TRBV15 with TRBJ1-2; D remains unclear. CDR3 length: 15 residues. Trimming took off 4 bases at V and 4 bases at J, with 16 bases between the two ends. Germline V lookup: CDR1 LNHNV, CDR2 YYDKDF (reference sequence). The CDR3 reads CATSKVERSFYGYTF. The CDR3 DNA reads TGTGCCACCAGCAAAGTTGAGAGGAGCTTCTATGGCTACACCTTC.

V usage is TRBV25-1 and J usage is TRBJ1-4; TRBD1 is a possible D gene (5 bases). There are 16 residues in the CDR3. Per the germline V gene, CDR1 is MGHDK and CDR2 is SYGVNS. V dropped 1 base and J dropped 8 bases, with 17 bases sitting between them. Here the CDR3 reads CASSEWGVLRNEKLFF. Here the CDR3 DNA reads TGTGCCAGCAGTGAATGGGGGGTCCTTAGGAACGAAAAACTGTTTTTT.

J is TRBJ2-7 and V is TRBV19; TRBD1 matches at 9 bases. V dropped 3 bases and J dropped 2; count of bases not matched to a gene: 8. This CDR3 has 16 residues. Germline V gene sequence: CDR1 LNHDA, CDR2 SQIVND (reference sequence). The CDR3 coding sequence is TGTGCCAGTAGTATGGCATGGGACAGGGTACCCTACGAGCAGTACTTC. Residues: CASSMAWDRVPYEQYF.

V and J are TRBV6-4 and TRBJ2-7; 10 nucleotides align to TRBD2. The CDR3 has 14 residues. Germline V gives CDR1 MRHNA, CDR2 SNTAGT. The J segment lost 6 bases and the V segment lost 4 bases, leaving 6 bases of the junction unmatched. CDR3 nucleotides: TGTGCCAGCAGTGTCCTAGCGGGAGCTCCCGAGCAGTACTTC. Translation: CASSVLAGAPEQYF.

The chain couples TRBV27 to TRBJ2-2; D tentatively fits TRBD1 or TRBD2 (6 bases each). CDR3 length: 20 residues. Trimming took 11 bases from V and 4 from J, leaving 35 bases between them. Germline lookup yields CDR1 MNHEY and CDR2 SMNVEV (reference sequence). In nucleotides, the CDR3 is TGTGCCTCAGCAGTTTATTGGGCGGGACAACTAACATCGAGCACCGGGGAGCTGTTTTTT. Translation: CASAVYWAGQLTSSTGELFF.

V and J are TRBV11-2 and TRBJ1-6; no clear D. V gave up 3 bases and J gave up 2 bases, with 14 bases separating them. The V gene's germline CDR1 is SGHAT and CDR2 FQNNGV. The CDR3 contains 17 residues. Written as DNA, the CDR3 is TGTGCCAGCAGCTTGGGGAGCCTTCCCCCCTATAATTCACCCCTCCACTTT. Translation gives CASSLGSLPPYNSPLHF.